This T cell receptor (beta chain) was captured in a study of response to subunit inactivated influenza vaccine. A single record per CDR3 protein comes from TCRdb applying MiXCR to the RT-PCR reads. The repertoire has about 780,000 distinct CDR3 sequences, approximately 17% of them found once; the top ten carry about 11%. General observations from the study: After each seasonal influenza vaccination, few new T cells are recruited, the authors suggested.

CDR1 SGHVS and CDR2 FNYEAQ come from the germline V gene. The CDR3 totals 15 residues. The V and J ends lost 5 bases and 2 bases respectively, with 15 bases between them. In its sample, this clonotype was seen a few times. The antigen is not known. This chain connects TRBV7-6 to TRBJ2-5, with D tentatively TRBD2 (5 bases). This material consisted of PBMCs from blood, taken around 5 days after vaccination. The clonotype was recovered from a man in his fifties who received an inactivated influenza vaccine. The CDR3 here is CASSPNSGMQETQYF. CDR3 in DNA: TGTGCCAGCAGCCCAAACTCCGGGATGCAAGAGACCCAGTACTTC.